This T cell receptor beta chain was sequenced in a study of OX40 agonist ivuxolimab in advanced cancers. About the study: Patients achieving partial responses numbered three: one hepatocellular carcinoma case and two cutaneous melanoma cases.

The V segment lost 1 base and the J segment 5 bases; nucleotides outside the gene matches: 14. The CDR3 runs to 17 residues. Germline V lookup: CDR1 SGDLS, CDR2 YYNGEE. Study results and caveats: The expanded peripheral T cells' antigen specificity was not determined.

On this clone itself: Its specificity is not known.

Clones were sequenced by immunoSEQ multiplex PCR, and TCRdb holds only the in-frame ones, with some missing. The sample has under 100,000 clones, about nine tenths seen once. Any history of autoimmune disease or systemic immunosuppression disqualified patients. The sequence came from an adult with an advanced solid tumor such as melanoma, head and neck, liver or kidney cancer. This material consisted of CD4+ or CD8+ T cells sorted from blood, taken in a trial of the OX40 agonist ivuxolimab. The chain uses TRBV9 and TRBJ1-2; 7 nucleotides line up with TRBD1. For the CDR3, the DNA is TGTGCCAGCAGCGTAAATTCCCACGGGACAGTATTTTATGGCTACACCTTC. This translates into CASSVNSHGTVFYGYTF.